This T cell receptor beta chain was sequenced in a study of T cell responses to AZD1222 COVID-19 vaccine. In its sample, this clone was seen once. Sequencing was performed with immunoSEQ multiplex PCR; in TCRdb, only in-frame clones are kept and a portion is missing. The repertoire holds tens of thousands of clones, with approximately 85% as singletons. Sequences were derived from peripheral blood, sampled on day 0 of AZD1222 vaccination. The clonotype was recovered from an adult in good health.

The CDR3 DNA reads as TGTGCCAGCAGCTTGACGGCAGGTCGGTACGAGCAGTACTTC. Its translation is CASSLTAGRYEQYF. J is TRBJ2-7 and V is TRBV5-5; D unresolved. Between the trimmed V and J ends, which lost 1 base and 4 bases, there was a span of 12 bases. The germline V gene has CDR1 SGHKS and CDR2 YYEKEE (reference sequence). CDR3 length: 14 residues.